This T cell receptor beta chain originates from a study of cytomegalovirus exposure and HLA in healthy donors. Study-level information: As released early, the data held roughly 85 million unique TCRs from HLA-typed donors. Study outcomes and limitations: In a later analysis, TCR association rates varied by HLA locus: DRB1 most, HLA-C fewest. Sequences of the TCR beta chain were said to predict the HLA-A and HLA-B alleles of most subjects accurately. Later examination showed HLA-associated TCR beta chains had greater clonal expansion than equally common others.

In regard to this clone: Antigen unknown. The junction and the germline gene differ at one end; a read error may be behind it.

The PCR made use of 60 Vbeta and 13 Jbeta primers. Produced via immunoSEQ multiplex PCR; TCRdb's table is partial and in-frame only. The sample carries a few hundred thousand clones, around nine tenths recorded once. The CDR3 extends over 12 amino acids. Per the germline V gene, CDR1 is SEHNR and CDR2 is FQNEAQ (reference sequence). Input material: PBMCs. The chain couples TRBV7-9 to TRBJ2-7, with D possibly matching TRBD2 (6 bases). This receptor was taken from a woman aged 18-35 years in good health and CMV-seronegative. The CDR3 DNA reads as TGTTCCAGCAGCTCCCCGACGGGGGTCCAGTACTTC. Translation: CSSSSPTGVQYF.